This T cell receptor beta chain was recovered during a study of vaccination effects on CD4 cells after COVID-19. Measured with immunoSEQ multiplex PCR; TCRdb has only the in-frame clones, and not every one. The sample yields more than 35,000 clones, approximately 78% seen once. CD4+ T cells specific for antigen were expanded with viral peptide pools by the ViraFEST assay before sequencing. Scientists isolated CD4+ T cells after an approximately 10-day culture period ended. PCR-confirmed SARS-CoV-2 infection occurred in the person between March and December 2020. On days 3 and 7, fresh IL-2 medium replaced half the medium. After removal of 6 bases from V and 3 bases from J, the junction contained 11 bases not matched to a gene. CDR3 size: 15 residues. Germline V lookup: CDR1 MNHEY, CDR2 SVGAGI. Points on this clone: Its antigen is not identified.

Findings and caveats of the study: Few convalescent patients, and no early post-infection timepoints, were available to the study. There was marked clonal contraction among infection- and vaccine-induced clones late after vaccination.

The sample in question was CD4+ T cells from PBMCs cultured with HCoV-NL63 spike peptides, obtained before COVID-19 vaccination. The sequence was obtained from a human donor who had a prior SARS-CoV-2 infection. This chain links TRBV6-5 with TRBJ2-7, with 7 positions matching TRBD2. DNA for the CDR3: TGTGCCAGCAGGCGTGTGGCGGGAGTATACTACGAGCAGTACTTC. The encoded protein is CASRRVAGVYYEQYF.